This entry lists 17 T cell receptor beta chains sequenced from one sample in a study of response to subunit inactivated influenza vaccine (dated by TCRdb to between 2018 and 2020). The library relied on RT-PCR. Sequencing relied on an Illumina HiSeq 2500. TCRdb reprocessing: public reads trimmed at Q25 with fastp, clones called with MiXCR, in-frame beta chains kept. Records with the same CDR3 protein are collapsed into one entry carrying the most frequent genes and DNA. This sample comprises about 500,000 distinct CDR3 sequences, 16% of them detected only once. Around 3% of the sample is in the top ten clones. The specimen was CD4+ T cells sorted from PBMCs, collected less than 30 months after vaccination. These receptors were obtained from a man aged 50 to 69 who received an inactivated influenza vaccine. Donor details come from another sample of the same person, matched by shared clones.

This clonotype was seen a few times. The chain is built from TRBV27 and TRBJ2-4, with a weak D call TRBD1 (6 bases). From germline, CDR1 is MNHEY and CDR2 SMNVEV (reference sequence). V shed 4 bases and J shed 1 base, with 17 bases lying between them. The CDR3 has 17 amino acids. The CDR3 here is CASSSRGDRFAKNIQYF. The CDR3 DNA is TGTGCCAGCAGTTCGAGAGGTGACAGGTTTGCCAAAAACATTCAGTACTTC.

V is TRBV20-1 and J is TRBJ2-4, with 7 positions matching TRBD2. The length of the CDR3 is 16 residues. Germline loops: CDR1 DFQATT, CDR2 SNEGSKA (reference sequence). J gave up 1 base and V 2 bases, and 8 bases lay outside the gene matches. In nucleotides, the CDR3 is TGCAGTGCTAGACAGGGAGGGGCTCGGGCCAAAAACATTCAGTACTTC. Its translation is CSARQGGARAKNIQYF.

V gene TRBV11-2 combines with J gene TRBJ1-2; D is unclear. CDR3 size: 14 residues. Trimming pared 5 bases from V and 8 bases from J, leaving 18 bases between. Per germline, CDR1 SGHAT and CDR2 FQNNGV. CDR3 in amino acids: CASSHTQAVLGYTF. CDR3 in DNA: TGTGCCAGCAGCCATACCCAGGCGGTCTTGGGCTACACCTTC.

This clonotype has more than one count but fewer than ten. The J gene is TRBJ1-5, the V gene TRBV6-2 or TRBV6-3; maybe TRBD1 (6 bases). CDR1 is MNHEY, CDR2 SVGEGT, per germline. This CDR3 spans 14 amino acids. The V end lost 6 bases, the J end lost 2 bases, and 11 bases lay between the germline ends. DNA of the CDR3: TGTGCCAGCAGGGTTGGACAGCGCAATCAGCCCCAGCATTTT. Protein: CASRVGQRNQPQHF.

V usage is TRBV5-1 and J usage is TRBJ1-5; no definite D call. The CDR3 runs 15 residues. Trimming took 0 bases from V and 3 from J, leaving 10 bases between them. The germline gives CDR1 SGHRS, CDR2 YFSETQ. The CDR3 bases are TGCGCCAGCAGCTTGGATGGGCGCCCCAATCAGCCCCAGCATTTT. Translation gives CASSLDGRPNQPQHF. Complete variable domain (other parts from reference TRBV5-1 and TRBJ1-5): KAGVTQTPRYLIKTRGQQVTLSCSPISGHRSVSWYQQTPGQGLQFLFEYFSETQRNKGNFPGRFSGRQFSNSRSEMNVSTLELGDSALYLCASSLDGRPNQPQHFGDGTRLSIL.

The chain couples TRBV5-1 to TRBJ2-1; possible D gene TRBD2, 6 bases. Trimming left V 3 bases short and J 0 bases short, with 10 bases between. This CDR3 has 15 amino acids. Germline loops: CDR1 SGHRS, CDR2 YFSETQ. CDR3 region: CASSSRGFSYNEQFF. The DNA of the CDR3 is TGCGCCAGCAGCTCCCGGGGGTTCTCCTACAATGAGCAGTTCTTC.

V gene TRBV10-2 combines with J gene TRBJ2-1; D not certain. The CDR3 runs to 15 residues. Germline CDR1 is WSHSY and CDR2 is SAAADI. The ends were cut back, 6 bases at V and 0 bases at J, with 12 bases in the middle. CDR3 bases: TGCGCCAGCAGGCCTGCCTTAAGCTCCTACAATGAGCAGTTCTTC. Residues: CASRPALSSYNEQFF.

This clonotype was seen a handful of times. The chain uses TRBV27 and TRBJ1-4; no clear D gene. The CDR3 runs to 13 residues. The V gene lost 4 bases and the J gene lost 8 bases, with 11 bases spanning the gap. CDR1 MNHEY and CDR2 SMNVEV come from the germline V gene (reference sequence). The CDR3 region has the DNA TGTGCCAGCAGTTGGCAGGCGCGAGAAAAACTGTTTTTT. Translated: CASSWQAREKLFF.

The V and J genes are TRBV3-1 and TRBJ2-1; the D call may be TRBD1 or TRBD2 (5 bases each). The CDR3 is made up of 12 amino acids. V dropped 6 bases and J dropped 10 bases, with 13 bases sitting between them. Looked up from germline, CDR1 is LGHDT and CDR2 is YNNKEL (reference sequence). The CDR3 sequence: CASRRGDGEQFF. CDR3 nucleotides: TGTGCCAGCAGAAGAGGGGACGGGGAGCAGTTCTTC.

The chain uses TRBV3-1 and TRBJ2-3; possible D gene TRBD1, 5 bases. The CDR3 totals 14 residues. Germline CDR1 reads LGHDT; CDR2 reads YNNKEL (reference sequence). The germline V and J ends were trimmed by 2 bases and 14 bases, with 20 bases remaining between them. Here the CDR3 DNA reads TGTGCCAGCAGCCAATCAGGGCCCTCTAAGGTCCTGTATTTT. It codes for CASSQSGPSKVLYF.

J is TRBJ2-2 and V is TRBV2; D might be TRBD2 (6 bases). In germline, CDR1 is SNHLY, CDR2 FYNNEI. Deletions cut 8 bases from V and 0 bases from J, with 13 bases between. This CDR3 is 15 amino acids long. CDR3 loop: CASHLLAANTGELFF. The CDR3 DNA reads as TGTGCCAGCCACCTTTTAGCGGCGAACACCGGGGAGCTGTTTTTT. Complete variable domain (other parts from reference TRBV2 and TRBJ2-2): EPEVTQTPSHQVTQMGQEVILRCVPISNHLYFYWYRQILGQKVEFLVSFYNNEISEKSEIFDDQFSVERPDGSNFTLKIRSTKLEDSAMYFCASHLLAANTGELFFGEGSRLTVL.

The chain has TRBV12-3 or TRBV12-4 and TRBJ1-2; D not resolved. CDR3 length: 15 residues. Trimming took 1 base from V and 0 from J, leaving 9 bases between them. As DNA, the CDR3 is TGTGCCAGCAGTTTAGGTGGGATGTCTAACTATGGCTACACCTTC. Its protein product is CASSLGGMSNYGYTF.

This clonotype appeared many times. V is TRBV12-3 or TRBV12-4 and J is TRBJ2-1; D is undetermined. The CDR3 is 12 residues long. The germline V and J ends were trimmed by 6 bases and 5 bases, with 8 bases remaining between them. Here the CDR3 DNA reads TGTGCCAGCAGGTCCTCAAACAATGAGCAGTTCTTC. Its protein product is CASRSSNNEQFF.

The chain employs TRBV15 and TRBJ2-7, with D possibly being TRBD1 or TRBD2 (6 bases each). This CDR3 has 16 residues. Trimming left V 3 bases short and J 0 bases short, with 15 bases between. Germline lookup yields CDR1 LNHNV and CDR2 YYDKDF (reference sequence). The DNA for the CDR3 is TGTGCCACCAGCAGCGGGGGACACAAGAGCTCCTACGAGCAGTACTTC. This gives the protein CATSSGGHKSSYEQYF.

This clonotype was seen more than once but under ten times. Here the CDR3 reads CASSPLQRNEKLFF. The DNA for the CDR3 is TGTGCCAGCAGCCCCCTCCAACGTAATGAAAAACTGTTTTTT. V usage is TRBV7-9 and J usage is TRBJ1-4; D uncertain. Germline V gene data show CDR1 as SEHNR and CDR2 as FQNEAQ (reference sequence). The V end lost 5 bases, the J end lost 4 bases, and 11 bases lay between the germline ends. CDR3 length: 14 residues.

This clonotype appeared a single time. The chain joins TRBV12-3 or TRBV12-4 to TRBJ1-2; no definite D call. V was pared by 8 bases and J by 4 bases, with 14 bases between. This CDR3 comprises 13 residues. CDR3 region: CASSEAGGYGYTF. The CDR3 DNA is TGTGCCAGCTCGGAGGCTGGTGGCTATGGCTACACCTTC.

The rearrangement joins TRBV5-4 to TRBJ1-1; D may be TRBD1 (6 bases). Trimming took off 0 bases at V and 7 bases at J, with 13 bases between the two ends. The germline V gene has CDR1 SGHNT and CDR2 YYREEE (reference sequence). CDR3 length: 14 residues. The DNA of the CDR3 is TGTGCCAGCAGCTTGGATATGGGGGGCAATGAAGCTTTCTTT. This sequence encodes CASSLDMGGNEAFF.